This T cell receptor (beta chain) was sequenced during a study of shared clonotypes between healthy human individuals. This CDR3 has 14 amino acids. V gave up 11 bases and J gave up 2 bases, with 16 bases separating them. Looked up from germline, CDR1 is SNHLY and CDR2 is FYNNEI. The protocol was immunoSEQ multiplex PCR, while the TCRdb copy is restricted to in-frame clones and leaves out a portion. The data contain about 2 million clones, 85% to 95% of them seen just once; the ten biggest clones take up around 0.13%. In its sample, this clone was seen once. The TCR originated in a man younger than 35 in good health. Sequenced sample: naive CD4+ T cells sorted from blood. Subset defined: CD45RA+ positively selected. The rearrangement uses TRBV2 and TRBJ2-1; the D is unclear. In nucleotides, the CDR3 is TGTGCCTGCACGCCGGCTCCTACCTACAATGAGCAGTTCTTC. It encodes CACTPAPTYNEQFF.